Listed below are T cell receptor beta chains from one sample, sequenced in a study of response to subunit inactivated influenza vaccine. TCRdb redid the calling of the RT-PCR reads with MiXCR, one entry per CDR3 protein. This repertoire shows around 520,000 distinct CDR3 sequences, about 12% found once; its top ten account for roughly 10%. The specimen was PBMCs from blood, collected on the day of vaccination. The receptors were sampled from a man aged 45 to 65 who received an inactivated influenza vaccine. Each CDR3 is given with its conserved first and last residue. Each record gives: clone size, V gene, D gene, J gene, CDR3 protein, CDR3 DNA. A D gene is named only where the DNA matches it firmly. Clone size is shown for a subset of rows, as once, few, many or a class of expanded clone.

size: few; V: TRBV12-3/TRBV12-4; D: .; J: TRBJ2-1; CDR3: CATRTAMGYEQFF; DNA: TGTGCCACCCGGACAGCAATGGGCTATGAGCAGTTCTTC
size: .; V: TRBV9; D: .; J: TRBJ2-2; CDR3: CASNPGTGELFF; DNA: TGTGCCAGCAACCCCGGAACCGGGGAGCTGTTTTTT
size: few; V: TRBV5-1; D: .; J: TRBJ1-4; CDR3: CASGPQGATNEKLFF; DNA: TGCGCCAGCGGACCACAGGGCGCAACTAATGAAAAACTGTTTTTT
size: .; V: TRBV7-2; D: TRBD1; J: TRBJ2-5; CDR3: CASSRPGTGQETQYF; DNA: TGTGCCAGCAGCCGACCGGGGACAGGCCAAGAGACCCAGTACTTC
size: few; V: TRBV7-6; D: .; J: TRBJ1-4; CDR3: CASRRVQTTNEKLFF; DNA: TGTGCCAGCAGGCGGGTGCAGACAACTAATGAAAAACTGTTTTTT
size: few; V: TRBV9; D: .; J: TRBJ2-5; CDR3: CASSVAPGRGQETQYF; DNA: TGTGCCAGCAGCGTAGCACCAGGGAGGGGGCAAGAGACCCAGTACTTC
size: .; V: TRBV9; D: TRBD1; J: TRBJ2-4; CDR3: CASSAGQTNKNIQYF; DNA: TGTGCCAGCAGCGCGGGACAGACCAACAAAAACATTCAGTACTTC
size: many; V: TRBV28; D: TRBD1; J: TRBJ1-5; CDR3: CASTNGTGGRVQPQHF; DNA: TGTGCCAGCACCAACGGGACAGGGGGCCGTGTTCAGCCCCAGCATTTT
size: .; V: TRBV29-1; D: .; J: TRBJ2-1; CDR3: CSVEVITYNGEQFF; DNA: TGCAGCGTTGAAGTCATAACCTATAACGGTGAGCAGTTCTTC
size: .; V: TRBV27; D: TRBD2; J: TRBJ2-3; CDR3: CASSPLRTRVTDTQYF; DNA: TGTGCCAGCAGCCCTCTCCGGACTAGGGTCACAGATACGCAGTATTTT
size: .; V: TRBV11-2; D: TRBD1; J: TRBJ2-6; CDR3: CASSFPLTGSGANVLTF; DNA: TGTGCCAGCAGCTTCCCTTTGACAGGGTCTGGGGCCAACGTCCTGACTTTC
size: few; V: TRBV6-5; D: .; J: TRBJ2-3; CDR3: CASSYSASRTDTQYF; DNA: TGTGCCAGCAGTTACTCCGCCTCTCGCACAGATACGCAGTATTTT
size: .; V: TRBV5-5; D: .; J: TRBJ1-5; CDR3: CASSLAFSNQPQHF; DNA: TGTGCCAGCAGCTTGGCGTTCAGTAATCAGCCCCAGCATTTT
size: .; V: TRBV28; D: .; J: TRBJ2-2; CDR3: CASSLSLGAGTGELFF; DNA: TGTGCCAGCAGTTTGTCATTGGGGGCAGGCACCGGGGAGCTGTTTTTT
size: many; V: TRBV2; D: .; J: TRBJ2-3; CDR3: CASSWWGRTTDTQYF; DNA: TGTGCCAGCAGTTGGTGGGGGCGAACCACAGATACGCAGTATTTT
size: .; V: TRBV7-9; D: TRBD1; J: TRBJ1-6; CDR3: CASSSDRDPDNSPLHF; DNA: TGTGCCAGCAGCAGTGACAGGGATCCGGATAATTCACCCCTCCACTTT
size: few; V: TRBV5-1; D: TRBD2; J: TRBJ2-3; CDR3: CASRSGRSYTDTQYF; DNA: TGCGCCAGCAGGAGCGGGAGATCCTACACAGATACGCAGTATTTT
size: few; V: TRBV11-2; D: TRBD2; J: TRBJ2-1; CDR3: CASSMGLANNEQFF; DNA: TGTGCCAGCAGCATGGGACTAGCGAACAATGAGCAGTTCTTC
size: .; V: TRBV29-1; D: TRBD1; J: TRBJ2-7; CDR3: CSVGDRGRGYEQYF; DNA: TGCAGCGTAGGGGACAGGGGGCGCGGATACGAGCAGTACTTC
size: .; V: TRBV5-1; D: .; J: TRBJ2-1; CDR3: CASSFTGGSNEQFF; DNA: TGCGCCAGCAGCTTCACTGGAGGTTCCAATGAGCAGTTCTTC
size: few; V: TRBV7-2; D: .; J: TRBJ2-7; CDR3: CASSSERLSEQYF; DNA: TGTGCCAGCAGCTCCGAAAGACTAAGCGAGCAGTACTTC
size: few; V: TRBV25-1; D: .; J: TRBJ2-5; CDR3: CASSEPVRQETQYF; DNA: TGTGCCAGCAGTGAACCGGTCAGACAAGAGACCCAGTACTTC
size: few; V: TRBV6-1; D: .; J: TRBJ2-3; CDR3: CASSEILGTARANTQYF; DNA: TGTGCCAGCAGTGAAATTTTAGGGACCGCCAGGGCAAATACGCAGTATTTT
size: few; V: TRBV7-2; D: .; J: TRBJ2-3; CDR3: CASSLAASQSTDTQYF; DNA: TGTGCCAGCAGCTTAGCGGCATCCCAGAGCACAGATACGCAGTATTTT
size: few; V: TRBV3-1; D: .; J: TRBJ1-6; CDR3: CASSQGPGYNSPLHF; DNA: TGTGCCAGCAGCCAAGGGCCAGGATATAATTCACCCCTCCACTTT
size: .; V: TRBV5-5; D: TRBD1; J: TRBJ1-2; CDR3: CASRRQGSATNYGYTF; DNA: TGTGCCAGCAGGCGACAGGGAAGTGCCACTAACTATGGCTACACCTTC
size: few; V: TRBV3-1; D: .; J: TRBJ2-1; CDR3: CASSQEITGNRYNEQFF; DNA: TGTGCCAGCAGCCAAGAAATAACAGGGAACCGCTACAATGAGCAGTTCTTC
size: many; V: TRBV15; D: .; J: TRBJ2-7; CDR3: CATSREQGSSYEQYF; DNA: TGTGCCACCAGCAGAGAACAGGGTTCTTCCTACGAGCAGTACTTC